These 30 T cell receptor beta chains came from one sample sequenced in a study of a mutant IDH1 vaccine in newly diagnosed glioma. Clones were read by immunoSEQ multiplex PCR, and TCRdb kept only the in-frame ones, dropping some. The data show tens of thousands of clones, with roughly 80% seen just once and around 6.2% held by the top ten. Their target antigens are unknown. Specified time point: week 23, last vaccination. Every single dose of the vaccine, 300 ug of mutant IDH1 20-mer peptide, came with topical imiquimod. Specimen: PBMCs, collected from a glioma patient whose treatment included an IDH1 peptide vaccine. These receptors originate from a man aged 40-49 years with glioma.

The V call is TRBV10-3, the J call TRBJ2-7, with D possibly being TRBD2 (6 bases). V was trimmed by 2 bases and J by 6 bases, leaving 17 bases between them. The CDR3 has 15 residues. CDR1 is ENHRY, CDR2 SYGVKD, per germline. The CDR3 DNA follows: TGTGCCATCAGTGAGCTGACTAGGGACGAGAGCGAGCAGTACTTC. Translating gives CAISELTRDESEQYF.

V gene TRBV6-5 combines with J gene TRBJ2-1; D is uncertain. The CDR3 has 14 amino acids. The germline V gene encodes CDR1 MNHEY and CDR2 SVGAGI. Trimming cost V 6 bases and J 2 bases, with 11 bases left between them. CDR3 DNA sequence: TGTGCCAGCAGGAAAGATACAACCTACAATGAGCAGTTCTTC. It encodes CASRKDTTYNEQFF.

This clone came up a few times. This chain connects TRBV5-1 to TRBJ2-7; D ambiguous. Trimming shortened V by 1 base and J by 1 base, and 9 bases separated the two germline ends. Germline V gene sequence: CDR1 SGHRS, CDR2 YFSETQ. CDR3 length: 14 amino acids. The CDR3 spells CASSLMPGSYEQYF. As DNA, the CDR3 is TGCGCCAGCAGCTTGATGCCAGGTTCCTACGAGCAGTACTTC.

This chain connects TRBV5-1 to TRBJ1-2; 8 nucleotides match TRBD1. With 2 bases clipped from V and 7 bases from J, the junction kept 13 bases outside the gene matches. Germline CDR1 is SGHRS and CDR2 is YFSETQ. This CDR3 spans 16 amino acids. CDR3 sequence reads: CASSFGELTGVSGYTF. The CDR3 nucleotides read TGCGCCAGCAGCTTTGGGGAACTGACAGGGGTTAGTGGCTACACCTTC.

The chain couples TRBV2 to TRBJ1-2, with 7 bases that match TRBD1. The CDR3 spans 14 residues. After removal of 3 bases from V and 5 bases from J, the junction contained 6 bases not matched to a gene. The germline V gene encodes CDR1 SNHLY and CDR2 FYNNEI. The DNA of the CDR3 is TGTGCCAGCAGTGACGCCGGGACAGAGTATGGCTACACCTTC. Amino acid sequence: CASSDAGTEYGYTF.

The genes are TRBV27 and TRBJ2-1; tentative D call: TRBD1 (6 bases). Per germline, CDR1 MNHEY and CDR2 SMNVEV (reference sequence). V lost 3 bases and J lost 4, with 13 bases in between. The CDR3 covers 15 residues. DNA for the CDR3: TGTGCCAGCAGTTTTCGAGGGGGAAATTACAATGAGCAGTTCTTC. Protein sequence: CASSFRGGNYNEQFF.

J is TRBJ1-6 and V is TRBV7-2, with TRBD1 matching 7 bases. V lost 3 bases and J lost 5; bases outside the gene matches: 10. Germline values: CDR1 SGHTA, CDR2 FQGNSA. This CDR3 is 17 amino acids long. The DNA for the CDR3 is TGTGCCAGCAGCTTCACTCGACCGGGACAGAATAATTCACCCCTCCACTTT. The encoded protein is CASSFTRPGQNNSPLHF.

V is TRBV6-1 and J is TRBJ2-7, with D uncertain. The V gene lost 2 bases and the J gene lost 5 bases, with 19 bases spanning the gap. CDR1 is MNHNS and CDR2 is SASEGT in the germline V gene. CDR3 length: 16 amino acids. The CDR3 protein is CASSETRWAPSDEQYF. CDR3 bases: TGTGCCAGCAGTGAAACTCGGTGGGCCCCGTCGGACGAGCAGTACTTC.

CDR3 nucleotides: TGCGCCAGCAGGGGCCGGGAGCGCACCGGGGAGCTGTTTTTT. Its protein product is CASRGRERTGELFF. The chain couples TRBV5-1 to TRBJ2-2, with D maybe TRBD2 (6 bases). V was trimmed by 5 bases and J by 4 bases, leaving 12 bases between them. CDR1 and CDR2 from the germline V gene are SGHRS and YFSETQ. The CDR3 has 14 residues.

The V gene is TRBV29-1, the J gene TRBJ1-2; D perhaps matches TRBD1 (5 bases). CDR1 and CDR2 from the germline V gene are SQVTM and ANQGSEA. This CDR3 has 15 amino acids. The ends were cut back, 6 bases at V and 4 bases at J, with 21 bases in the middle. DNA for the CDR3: TGCAGCGTCGAGGGGTATCCGGCTACGCTCTATGGCTACACCTTC. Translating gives CSVEGYPATLYGYTF.

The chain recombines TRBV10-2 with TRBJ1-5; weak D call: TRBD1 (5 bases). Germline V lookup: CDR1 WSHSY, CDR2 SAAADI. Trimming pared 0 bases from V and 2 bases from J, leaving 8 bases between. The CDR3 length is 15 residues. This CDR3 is CASSESGGRNQPQHF. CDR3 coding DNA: TGCGCCAGCAGTGAGTCGGGGGGACGCAATCAGCCCCAGCATTTT.

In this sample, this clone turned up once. CDR3 bases: TGTGCCAGCAGCCCAAGGGAGGGATTAGACTATGGCTACACCTTC. Translation gives CASSPREGLDYGYTF. V usage is TRBV7-2 and J usage is TRBJ1-2; D unresolved. V was trimmed by 5 bases and J by 3 bases, leaving 16 bases between them. This CDR3 spans 15 amino acids. CDR1 SGHTA and CDR2 FQGNSA come from the germline V gene. The full variable domain, in which reference TRBV7-2 and TRBJ1-2 provide the parts outside the CDR3, is GAGVSQSPSNKVTEKGKDVELRCDPISGHTALYWYRQSLGQGLEFLIYFQGNSAPDKSGLPSDRFSAERTGGSVSTLTIQRTQQEDSAVYLCASSPREGLDYGYTFGSGTRLTVV.

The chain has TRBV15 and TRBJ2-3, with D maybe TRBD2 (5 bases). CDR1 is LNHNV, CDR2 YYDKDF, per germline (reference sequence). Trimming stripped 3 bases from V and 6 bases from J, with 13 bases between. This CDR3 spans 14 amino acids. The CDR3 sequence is CATSRDRPGDTQYF. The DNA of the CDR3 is TGTGCCACCAGCAGGGACCGACCGGGGGATACGCAGTATTTT.

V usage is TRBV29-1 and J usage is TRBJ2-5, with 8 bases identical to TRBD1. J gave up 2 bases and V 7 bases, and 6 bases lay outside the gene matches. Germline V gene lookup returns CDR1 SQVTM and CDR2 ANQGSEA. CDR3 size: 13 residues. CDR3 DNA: TGCAGCGCCGAACAGGGGGGTCAAGAGACCCAGTACTTC. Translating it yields CSAEQGGQETQYF.

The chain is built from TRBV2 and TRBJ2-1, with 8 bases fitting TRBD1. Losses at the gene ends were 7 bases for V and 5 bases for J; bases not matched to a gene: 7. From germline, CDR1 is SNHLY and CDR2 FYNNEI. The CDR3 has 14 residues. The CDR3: CASTGQGGHNEQFF. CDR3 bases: TGTGCCAGCACCGGACAGGGTGGTCACAATGAGCAGTTCTTC.

CDR3 residues: CASSFFTGEQYF. The CDR3 region has the DNA TGTGCCAGCAGCTTCTTCACAGGGGAGCAGTACTTC. This rearrangement joins TRBV13 to TRBJ2-7; D might be TRBD1 (6 bases). Looked up from germline, CDR1 is PRHDT and CDR2 is FYEKMQ (reference sequence). The CDR3 contains 12 residues. V was shortened by 3 bases and J by 7 bases, with 10 bases between the two germline ends.

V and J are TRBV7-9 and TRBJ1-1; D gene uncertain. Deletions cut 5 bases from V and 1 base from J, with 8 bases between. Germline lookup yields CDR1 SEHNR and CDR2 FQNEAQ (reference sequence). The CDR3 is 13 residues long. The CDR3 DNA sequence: TGTGCCAGCAGCCCTAGATCGAACACTGAAGCTTTCTTT. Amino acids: CASSPRSNTEAFF.

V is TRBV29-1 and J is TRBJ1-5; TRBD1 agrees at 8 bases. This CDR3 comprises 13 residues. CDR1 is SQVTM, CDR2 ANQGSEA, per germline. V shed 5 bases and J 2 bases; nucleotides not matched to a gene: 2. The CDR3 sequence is CSVLTGGNQPQHF. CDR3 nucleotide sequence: TGCAGCGTTTTGACAGGGGGCAATCAGCCCCAGCATTTT.

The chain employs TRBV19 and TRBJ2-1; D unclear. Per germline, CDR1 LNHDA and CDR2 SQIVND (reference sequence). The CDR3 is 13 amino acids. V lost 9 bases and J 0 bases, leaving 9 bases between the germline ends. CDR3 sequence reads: CASAGFSYNEQFF. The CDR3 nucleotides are TGTGCCAGCGCCGGGTTCTCCTACAATGAGCAGTTCTTC.

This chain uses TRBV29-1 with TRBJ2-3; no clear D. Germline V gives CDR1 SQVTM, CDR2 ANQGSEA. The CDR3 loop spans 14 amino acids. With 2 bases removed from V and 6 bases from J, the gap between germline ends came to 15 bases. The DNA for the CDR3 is TGCAGCGTTGAATCCGACATCCGCCCCGATACGCAGTATTTT. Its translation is CSVESDIRPDTQYF.

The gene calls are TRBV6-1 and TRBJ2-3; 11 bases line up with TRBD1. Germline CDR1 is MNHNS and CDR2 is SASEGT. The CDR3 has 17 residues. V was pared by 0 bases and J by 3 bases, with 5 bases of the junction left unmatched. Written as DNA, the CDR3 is TGTGCCAGCAGTGAAGCGCTCGGGACAGGGGGTACAGATACGCAGTATTTT. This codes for CASSEALGTGGTDTQYF.

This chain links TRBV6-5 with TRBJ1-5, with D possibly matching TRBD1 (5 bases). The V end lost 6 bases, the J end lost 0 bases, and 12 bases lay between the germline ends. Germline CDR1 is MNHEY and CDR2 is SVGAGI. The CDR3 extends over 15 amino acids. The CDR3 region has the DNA TGTGCCAGCAGGGGACTGGGGGGTAGCAATCAGCCCCAGCATTTT. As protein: CASRGLGGSNQPQHF.

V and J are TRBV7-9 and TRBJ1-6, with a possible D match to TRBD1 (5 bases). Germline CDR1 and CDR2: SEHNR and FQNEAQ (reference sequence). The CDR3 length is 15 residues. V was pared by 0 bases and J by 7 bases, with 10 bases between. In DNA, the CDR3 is TGTGCCAGCAGCTTAGCGCAGGGAGAGAATTCACCCCTCCACTTT. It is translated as CASSLAQGENSPLHF.

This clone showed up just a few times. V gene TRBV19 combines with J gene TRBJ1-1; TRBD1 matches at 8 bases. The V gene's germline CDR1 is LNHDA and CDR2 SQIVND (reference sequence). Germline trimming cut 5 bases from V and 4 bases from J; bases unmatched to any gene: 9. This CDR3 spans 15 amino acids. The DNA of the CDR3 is TGTGCCAGTAGTTCGCTCCCGGACAGGGTCACTGAAGCTTTCTTT. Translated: CASSSLPDRVTEAFF.

CDR3 nucleotides: TGCGCCAGCAGCCAGGGGTGGGGTTCACCCCTCCACTTT. Translation: CASSQGWGSPLHF. The V call is TRBV5-1, the J call TRBJ1-6, with D possibly matching TRBD1 (6 bases). Looked up from germline, CDR1 is SGHRS and CDR2 is YFSETQ. The V end was cut by 4 bases, the J end by 9 bases, with 11 bases between. The CDR3 contains 13 residues.

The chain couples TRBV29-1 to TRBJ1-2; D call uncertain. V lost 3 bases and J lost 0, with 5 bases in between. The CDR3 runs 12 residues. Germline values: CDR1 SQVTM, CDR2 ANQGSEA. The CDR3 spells CSVDSTNYGYTF. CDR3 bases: TGCAGCGTTGATTCTACTAACTATGGCTACACCTTC.

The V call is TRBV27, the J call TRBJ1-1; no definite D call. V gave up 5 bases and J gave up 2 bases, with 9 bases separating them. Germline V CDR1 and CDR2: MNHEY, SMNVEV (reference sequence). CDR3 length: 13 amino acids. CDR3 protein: CASSNIGNTEAFF. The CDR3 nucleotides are TGTGCCAGCAGTAATATAGGAAACACTGAAGCTTTCTTT.

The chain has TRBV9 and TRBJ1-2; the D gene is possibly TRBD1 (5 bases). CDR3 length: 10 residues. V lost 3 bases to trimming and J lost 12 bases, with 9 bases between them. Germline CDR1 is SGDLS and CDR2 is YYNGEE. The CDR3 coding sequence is TGTGCCAGCAGCGGGGGGACTCACACCTTC. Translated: CASSGGTHTF.

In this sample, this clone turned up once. CDR3 in DNA: TGTGCCAGCCGAAGCACAGATACGCAGTATTTT. Translation gives CASRSTDTQYF. The chain couples TRBV18 to TRBJ2-3; D gene uncertain. V was cut by 8 bases and J by 0 bases, with 3 bases left in between. The CDR3 spans 11 residues. In germline, CDR1 is KGHSH, CDR2 LQKENI.

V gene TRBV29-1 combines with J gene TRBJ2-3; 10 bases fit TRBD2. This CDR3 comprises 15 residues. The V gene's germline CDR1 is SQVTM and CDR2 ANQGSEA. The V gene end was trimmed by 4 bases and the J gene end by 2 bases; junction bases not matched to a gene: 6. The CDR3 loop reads CSVGLAGENTDTQYF. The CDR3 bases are TGCAGCGTTGGCCTAGCGGGGGAAAACACAGATACGCAGTATTTT.